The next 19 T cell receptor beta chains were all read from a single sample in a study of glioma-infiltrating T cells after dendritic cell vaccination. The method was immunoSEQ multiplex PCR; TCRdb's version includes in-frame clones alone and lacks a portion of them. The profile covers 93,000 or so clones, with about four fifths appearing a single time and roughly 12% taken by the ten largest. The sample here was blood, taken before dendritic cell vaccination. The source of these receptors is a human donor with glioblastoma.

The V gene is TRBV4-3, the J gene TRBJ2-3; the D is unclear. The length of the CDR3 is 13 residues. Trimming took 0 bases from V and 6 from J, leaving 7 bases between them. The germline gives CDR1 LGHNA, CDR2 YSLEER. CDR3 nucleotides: TGCGCCAGCAGCCAAGATCCCCCTGATACGCAGTATTTT. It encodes CASSQDPPDTQYF.

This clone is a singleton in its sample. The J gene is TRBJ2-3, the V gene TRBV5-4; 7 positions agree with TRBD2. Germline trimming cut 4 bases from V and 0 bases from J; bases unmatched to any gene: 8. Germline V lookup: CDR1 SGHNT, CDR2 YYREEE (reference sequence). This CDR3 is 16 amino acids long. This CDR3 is CASSLARRESTDTQYF. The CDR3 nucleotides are TGTGCCAGCAGCCTAGCGAGGCGGGAGAGCACAGATACGCAGTATTTT.

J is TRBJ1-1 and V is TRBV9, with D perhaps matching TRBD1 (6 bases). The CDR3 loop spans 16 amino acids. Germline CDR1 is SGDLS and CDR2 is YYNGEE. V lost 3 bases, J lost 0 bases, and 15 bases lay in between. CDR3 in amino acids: CASSAAQDRMNTEAFF. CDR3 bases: TGTGCCAGCAGCGCCGCCCAGGACAGAATGAACACTGAAGCTTTCTTT.

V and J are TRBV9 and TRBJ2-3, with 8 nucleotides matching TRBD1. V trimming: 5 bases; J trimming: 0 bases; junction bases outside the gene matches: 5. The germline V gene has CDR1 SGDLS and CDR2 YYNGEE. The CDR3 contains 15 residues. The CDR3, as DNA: TGTGCCAGCAGGAAAACAGGGGGTAGCACAGATACGCAGTATTTT. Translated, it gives CASRKTGGSTDTQYF.

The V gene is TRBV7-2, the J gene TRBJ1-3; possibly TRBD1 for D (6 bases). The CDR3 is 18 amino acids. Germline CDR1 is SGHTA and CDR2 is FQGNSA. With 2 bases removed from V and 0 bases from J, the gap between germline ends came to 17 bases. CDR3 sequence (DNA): TGTGCCAGCAGCTTAACAAGGCGGGGGGCGAACTCTGGAAACACCATATATTTT. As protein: CASSLTRRGANSGNTIYF.

The CDR3 nucleotides are TGCGCCAGCAGCTTGAGGGTCCTAGCGGGGGGGCCCTACGAGCAGTACTTC. As protein: CASSLRVLAGGPYEQYF. The chain carries TRBV5-1 and TRBJ2-7; 12 bases are a match to TRBD2. Germline CDR1 reads SGHRS; CDR2 reads YFSETQ. This CDR3 is 17 amino acids long. Trimming took 1 base from V and 2 from J; bases not matched to a gene: 7.

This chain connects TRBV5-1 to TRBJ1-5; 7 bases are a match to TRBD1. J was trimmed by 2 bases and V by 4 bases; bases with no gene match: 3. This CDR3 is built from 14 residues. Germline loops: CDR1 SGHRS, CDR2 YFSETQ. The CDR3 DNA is TGCGCCAGCAGCCCGACAGGGCGCAATCAGCCCCAGCATTTT. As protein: CASSPTGRNQPQHF.

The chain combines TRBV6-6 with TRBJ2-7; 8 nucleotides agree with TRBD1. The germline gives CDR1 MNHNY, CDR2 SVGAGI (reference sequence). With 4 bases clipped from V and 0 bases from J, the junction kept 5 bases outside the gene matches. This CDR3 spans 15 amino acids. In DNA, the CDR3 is TGTGCCAGCAGTTGGGCCGGGACAGGCTCCTACGAGCAGTACTTC. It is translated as CASSWAGTGSYEQYF.

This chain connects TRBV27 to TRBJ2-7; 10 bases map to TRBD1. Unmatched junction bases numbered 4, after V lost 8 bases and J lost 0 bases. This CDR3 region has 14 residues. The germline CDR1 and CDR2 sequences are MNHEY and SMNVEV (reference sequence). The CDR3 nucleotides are TGTGCCAGCGGGACAGGGGTGAGCTCCTACGAGCAGTACTTC. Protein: CASGTGVSSYEQYF.

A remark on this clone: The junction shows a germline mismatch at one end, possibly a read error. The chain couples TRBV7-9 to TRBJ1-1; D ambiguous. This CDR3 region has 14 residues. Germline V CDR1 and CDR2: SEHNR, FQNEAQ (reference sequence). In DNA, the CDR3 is TGTGCCAGCAGCTTTACACCCCTGAAAACTGAAGCTTTCTTT. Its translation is CASSFTPLKTEAFF.

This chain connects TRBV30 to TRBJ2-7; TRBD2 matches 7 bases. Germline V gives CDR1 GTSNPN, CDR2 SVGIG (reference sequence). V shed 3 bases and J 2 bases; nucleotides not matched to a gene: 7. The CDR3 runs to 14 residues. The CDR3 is CAWSGGSRPYEQYF. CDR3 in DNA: TGTGCCTGGAGCGGGGGGTCCCGCCCCTACGAGCAGTACTTC.

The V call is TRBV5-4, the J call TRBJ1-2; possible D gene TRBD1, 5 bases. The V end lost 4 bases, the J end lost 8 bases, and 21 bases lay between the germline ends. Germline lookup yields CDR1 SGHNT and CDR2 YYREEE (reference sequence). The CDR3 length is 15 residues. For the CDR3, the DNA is TGTGCCAGCAGCAGCCCCCAGGAGGGGTTGGTCGGCTACACCTTC. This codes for CASSSPQEGLVGYTF.

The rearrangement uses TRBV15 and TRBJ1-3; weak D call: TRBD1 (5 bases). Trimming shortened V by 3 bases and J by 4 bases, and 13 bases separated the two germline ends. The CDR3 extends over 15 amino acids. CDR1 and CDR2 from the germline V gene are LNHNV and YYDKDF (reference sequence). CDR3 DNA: TGTGCCACCAGCAGGGAGGGGCGTCTAGGAAACACCATATATTTT. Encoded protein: CATSREGRLGNTIYF.

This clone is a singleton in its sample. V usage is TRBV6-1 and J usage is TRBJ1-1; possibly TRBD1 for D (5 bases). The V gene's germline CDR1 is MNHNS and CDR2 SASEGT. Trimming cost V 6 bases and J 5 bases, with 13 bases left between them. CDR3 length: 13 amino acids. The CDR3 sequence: CASSGPDRTEAFF. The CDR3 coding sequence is TGTGCCAGCAGCGGGCCTGACAGAACTGAAGCTTTCTTT.

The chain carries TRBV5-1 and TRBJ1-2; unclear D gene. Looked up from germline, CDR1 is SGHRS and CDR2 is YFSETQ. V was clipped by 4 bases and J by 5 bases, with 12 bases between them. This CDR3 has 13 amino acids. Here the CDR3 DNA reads TGCGCCAGCAGCGATGGGAGGGTATATGGCTACACCTTC. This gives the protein CASSDGRVYGYTF.

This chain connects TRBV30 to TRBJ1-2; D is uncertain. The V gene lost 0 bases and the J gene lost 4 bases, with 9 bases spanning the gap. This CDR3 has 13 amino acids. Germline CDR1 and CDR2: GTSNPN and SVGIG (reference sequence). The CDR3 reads CAWSVRGGYGYTF. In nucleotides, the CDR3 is TGTGCCTGGAGTGTGCGTGGCGGCTATGGCTACACCTTC.

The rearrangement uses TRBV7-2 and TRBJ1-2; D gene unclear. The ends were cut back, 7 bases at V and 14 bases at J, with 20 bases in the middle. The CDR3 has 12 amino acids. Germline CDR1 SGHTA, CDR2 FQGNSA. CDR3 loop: CASTSQARDWTF. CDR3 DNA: TGTGCCAGCACCTCCCAGGCCCGAGATTGGACCTTC. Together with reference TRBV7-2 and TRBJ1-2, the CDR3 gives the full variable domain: GAGVSQSPSNKVTEKGKDVELRCDPISGHTALYWYRQSLGQGLEFLIYFQGNSAPDKSGLPSDRFSAERTGGSVSTLTIQRTQQEDSAVYLCASTSQARDWTFGSGTRLTVV.

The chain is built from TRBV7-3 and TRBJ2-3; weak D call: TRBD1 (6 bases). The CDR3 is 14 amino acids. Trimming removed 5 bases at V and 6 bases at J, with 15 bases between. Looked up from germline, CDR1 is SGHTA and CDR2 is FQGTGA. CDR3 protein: CASSQTGVGDTQYF. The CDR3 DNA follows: TGTGCCAGCAGCCAGACAGGTGTGGGCGATACGCAGTATTTT.

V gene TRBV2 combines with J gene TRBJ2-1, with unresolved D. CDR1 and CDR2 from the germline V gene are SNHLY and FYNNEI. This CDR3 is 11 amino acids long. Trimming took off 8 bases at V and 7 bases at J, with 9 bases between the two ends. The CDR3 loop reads CASAVRNEQFF. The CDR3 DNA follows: TGTGCCAGCGCGGTGAGGAATGAGCAGTTCTTC.